The present entry profiles one TCR beta chain with its context. Its target is not known. J gave up 9 bases and V 6 bases, and 10 bases lay outside the gene matches. CDR1 DFQATT and CDR2 SNEGSKA come from the germline V gene (reference sequence). This CDR3 comprises 13 residues. These data belong to a study of T-cell memory formation after mild COVID-19. MiXCR, applied by TCRdb to the 5' RACE reads, yields one record per CDR3 protein. The sample lists 75,000 to 95,000 distinct CDR3 sequences; around 16% were seen once. Findings of the study overall: That cross-reactive memory joined was suggested by some responding clones appearing in pre-infection memory. Clones shrinking from day 15 to 85 showed even CD4/CD8 mixes; later expanders tilted CD4+. Shrinking CD4+ clones were chiefly CM and EM; CD8+ ones were chiefly EMRA.

The sequence derives from a man aged 18 to 29 who had mild COVID-19 (a few samples of this study predate the infection). Cell type and time point are not known. The specimen was PBMCs or a T cell subset sorted from them (not recorded which). The chain employs TRBV20-1 and TRBJ2-1; 8 bases align to TRBD2. CDR3 residues: CSATQGLGAEQFF. CDR3 DNA sequence: TGCAGTGCCACGCAGGGACTAGGAGCTGAGCAGTTCTTC.